This T cell receptor beta chain was obtained from a study of technical replicates of blood from a few donors. Trimming removed 7 bases from V and 3 bases from J, with 11 bases in between. This CDR3 region has 13 residues. CDR1 is MNHNS, CDR2 SASEGT, per germline. Some clones are missing from TCRdb's copy, which holds only in-frame ones; the method was immunoSEQ multiplex PCR. The sample records more than 70,000 clones, 90% to 95% being singletons. The chain uses TRBV6-1 and TRBJ2-3; D unclear. The receptor's source is a human donor in good health. Material for sequencing was T cells isolated from PBMCs. The CDR3 reads CASTTPATDTQYF. The CDR3 DNA is TGTGCCAGCACCACGCCTGCGACAGATACGCAGTATTTT.